The sequence of this T cell receptor (beta chain) was determined in a study of monozygotic twins with inflammatory bowel disease. General study results and limits: There was no way to distinguish the different T cell subtypes.

This CDR3 comprises 12 residues. Germline loops: CDR1 KGHSH, CDR2 LQKENI. About this clonotype itself: Its antigen is currently unknown.

With no T cell sorting beforehand, total RNA was isolated from whole blood. TCRalpha and TCRbeta cDNA went through two nested PCRs of approximately 16 and 10 cycles. TCRdb reprocessed the 5' RACE reads, with one entry per CDR3 protein and no DNA. The sample shows hundreds of thousands of distinct CDR3 sequences, and approximately 5.9% sits with its ten largest clones. Sequenced material: blood. The chain combines TRBV18 with TRBJ2-2. The source is a human donor with ulcerative colitis or Crohn's disease, or a healthy co-twin of an affected twin (not recorded which). CDR3 region: CASAGQDGELFF.